These T cell receptor beta chains were read from a single sample in a study of blood T cell repertoires in COVID-19. Method: immunoSEQ multiplex PCR; TCRdb's copy keeps in-frame clones and lacks some. The sample consists of about 480,000 clones, about 88% of them appearing once. Sequences were obtained from peripheral blood. These receptors originate from a man between 18 and 29 years old with COVID-19, enrolled during active disease. Both conserved end residues are part of each CDR3.

j_call | v_call | cdr3_aa
TRBJ2-1 | TRBV5-6 | CASSRTGLADNEQFF
TRBJ2-7 | TRBV13 | CASSSGVNSYEQYF
TRBJ2-5 | TRBV29-1 | CSAAVLDETQYF
TRBJ2-2 | TRBV18 | CASSPGLELTGELFF
TRBJ1-1 | TRBV5-1 | CASKGQGAHTEAFF
TRBJ2-1 | TRBV6-5 | CASSSSVSSYNEQFF
TRBJ2-7 | TRBV7-2 | CASSFRDRAYEQYF
TRBJ1-1 | TRBV28 | CASSSLPVSGTEAFF
TRBJ2-1 | TRBV24-1 | CATSDFGQGEGNEQFF
TRBJ2-2 | TRBV4-1 | CASSQDVMLVNTGELFF
TRBJ2-7 | TRBV14 | CASSPHAGGPYEQYF
TRBJ1-2 | TRBV9 | CASSGRQTGYTF
TRBJ2-5 | TRBV13 | CASSLGTSGGEETQYF
TRBJ2-3 | TRBV3-1/TRBV3-2 | CASSRSSGSGTQYF
TRBJ2-3 | TRBV6-5 | CASRTLAGTTDTQYF
TRBJ2-1 | TRBV9 | CASVARGGNEQFF
TRBJ2-5 | TRBV5-1 | CASSERTGGRETQYF
TRBJ2-2 | TRBV7-3 | CASSLSGTQTNTGELFF
TRBJ2-5 | TRBV6-5 | CASTQAGAETQYF
TRBJ2-7 | TRBV7-8 | CASSSKGVRSSYEQYF
TRBJ2-5 | TRBV18 | CASSPQGLGETQYF
TRBJ2-7 | TRBV5-6 | CASSLGLAGEEYF
TRBJ1-1 | TRBV10-2 | CASRIQGLNTEAFF
TRBJ2-1 | TRBV18 | CASSPRLAGENEQFF
TRBJ2-3 | TRBV15 | CATSRDRGAGGADTQYF
TRBJ2-7 | TRBV6-5 | CASSLTGGTYEQYF
TRBJ2-7 | TRBV15 | CATMLQGTYEQYF
TRBJ2-5 | TRBV30 | CAWTKTATETQYF